These T cell receptor beta chains were read from a single sample in a study of OX40 agonist ivuxolimab in advanced cancers. Produced via immunoSEQ multiplex PCR; TCRdb's table is partial and in-frame only. The table records about 37,000 clones, approximately 78% of them present only once. This specimen consisted of CD4+ or CD8+ T cells sorted from blood, obtained in a trial of the OX40 agonist ivuxolimab. Every receptor here comes from an adult with an advanced solid tumor such as melanoma, head and neck, liver or kidney cancer. Both conserved end residues are part of each CDR3. D genes are given only for firm matches. Clone size, where shown, is once, few, many, or a class for clones that have expanded.

V gene	J gene	clone size	D gene	CDR3 DNA	CDR3 protein
TRBV7-2	TRBJ2-7	.	TRBD2	TGTGCCAGCAGCCTGCAGACTAGCGGGGGGATTTACGAGCAGTACTTC	CASSLQTSGGIYEQYF
TRBV13	TRBJ1-2	.	TRBD1	TGTGCCAGCAGCTTAGGCAGGGGGCACGTTGTTGGCTACACCTTC	CASSLGRGHVVGYTF
TRBV27	TRBJ2-7	.	TRBD1	TGTGCCAGTTCCCGGTCGGGACAGATCTACGAGCAGTACTTC	CASSRSGQIYEQYF
TRBV6-5	TRBJ1-1	.	TRBD1	TGTGCCACCCGGGACAGGGGGAACACTGAAGCTTTCTTT	CATRDRGNTEAFF
TRBV4-3	TRBJ2-5	.	.	TGCGCCAGCAGCCAAGTCGGCAGTCAAGAGACCCAGTACTTC	CASSQVGSQETQYF
TRBV4-1	TRBJ2-3	few	.	TGCGCCAGCAGCCAAGAAGGGGGACCCGCAGATACGCAGTATTTT	CASSQEGGPADTQYF
TRBV19	TRBJ1-5	.	.	TGTGCCAGTAGCCGAAATTCAGGCGGCAATCAGCCCCAGCATTTT	CASSRNSGGNQPQHF
TRBV29-1	TRBJ2-2	.	TRBD1	TGCAGCGTTGAAGGGAGGGACAGGCTGTCCGGGGAGCTGTTTTTT	CSVEGRDRLSGELFF
TRBV12-5	TRBJ1-5	.	TRBD1	TGTGCTAGTGGTTTGGGCCAGGGGGCCAATCAGCCCCAGCATTTT	CASGLGQGANQPQHF
TRBV7-3	TRBJ1-4	.	.	TGTGCCAGCAGCGCGGAAGGGAGTCAAAAACTGTTTTTT	CASSAEGSQKLFF
TRBV6-6	TRBJ1-2	.	.	TGTGCCAGCAGTCCCACCGGGCCTCGGTATGGCTACACCTTC	CASSPTGPRYGYTF
TRBV7-3	TRBJ2-2	once	.	TGTGCCAGCAGCTATCGACGGGACGGGGAGCTGTTTTTT	CASSYRRDGELFF
TRBV7-9	TRBJ1-1	.	TRBD1	TGTGCCAGCAGGACTTCAGGGACAGGGGGCACTGAAGCTTTCTTT	CASRTSGTGGTEAFF
TRBV6-5	TRBJ1-1	.	.	TGTGCCAGCAGTTACCTGACAGCTACTGAAGCTTTCTTT	CASSYLTATEAFF
TRBV30	TRBJ2-7	.	.	TGTGCCTGGAGTCGGGGCGGCAGTTCCTACGAGCAGTACTTC	CAWSRGGSSYEQYF
TRBV29-1	TRBJ2-5	.	.	TGCAGCGTTGAAGGGGGCGCCCACCAAGAGACCCAGTACTTC	CSVEGGAHQETQYF
TRBV27	TRBJ2-1	few	TRBD2	TGTGCCAGCAGTTTAAGCGGGAACTACAATGAGCAGTTCTTC	CASSLSGNYNEQFF
TRBV7-7	TRBJ2-2	few	.	TGTGCCAGCAGCTTAGCGCCGGTGGGGGCGACCACCGGGGAGCTGTTTTTT	CASSLAPVGATTGELFF
TRBV7-2	TRBJ1-5	few	.	TGTGCCAGCAGCGTGCAGAGCAATCAGCCCCAGCATTTT	CASSVQSNQPQHF
TRBV18	TRBJ2-7	.	TRBD1	TGTGCCAGCTCACCCCTAACGACAGGGTTCAACGAGCAGTACTTC	CASSPLTTGFNEQYF
TRBV5-1	TRBJ2-3	few	.	TGCGCCAGCAGCCCGGGACACGAGACAGATACGCAGTATTTT	CASSPGHETDTQYF
TRBV5-1	TRBJ1-1	.	TRBD1	TGCGCCAGCAGCACGGGACAGTATTTGAACACTGAAGCTTTCTTT	CASSTGQYLNTEAFF
TRBV7-6	TRBJ2-5	.	.	TGTGCCAGCAGCTTCCGAGGGGACCTCCAAGAGACCCAGTACTTC	CASSFRGDLQETQYF
TRBV27	TRBJ2-1	.	.	TGTGCCAGCAGTTTATCTTGGGCCAATGAGCAGTTCTTC	CASSLSWANEQFF
TRBV11-2	TRBJ2-7	once	.	TGTGCCAGCAGCTTAGATGAGAGGTACGAGCAGTACTTC	CASSLDERYEQYF
TRBV4-2	TRBJ2-1	.	TRBD2	TGTGCCAGCAGCCAAGTGGGGGGGAGTCTCCACAATGAGCAGTTCTTC	CASSQVGGSLHNEQFF
TRBV11-1	TRBJ2-7	.	.	TGTGCCAGCAGTCCCAGCCATACTTACGAGCAGTACTTC	CASSPSHTYEQYF
TRBV7-9	TRBJ2-1	.	.	TGTGCCAGCAGCCCTAGCCCTCCCTTCCATGAGCAGTTCTTC	CASSPSPPFHEQFF
TRBV29-1	TRBJ2-3	.	.	TGCAGCTTGTCAAGTCGGGACGCCTCAGATACGCAGTATTTT	CSLSSRDASDTQYF
TRBV5-4	TRBJ2-7	once	.	TGTGCCAGCAGCTTGCCGGCCAGCTACGAGCAGTACTTC	CASSLPASYEQYF
TRBV29-1	TRBJ1-5	few	.	TGCAGCGTATCGGACGGACTCTTAGGCAATCAGCCCCAGCATTTT	CSVSDGLLGNQPQHF
TRBV25-1	TRBJ2-2	few	.	TGTGCCAGCAGTGCCTACGTTACCGGGGAGCTGTTTTTT	CASSAYVTGELFF
TRBV7-9	TRBJ1-2	.	.	TGTGCCAGCAGCTTAGCGGACCGCACCTATGGCTACACCTTC	CASSLADRTYGYTF
TRBV18	TRBJ2-3	.	.	TGTGCCAGCTCACCCCCATCGAATACGCAGTATTTT	CASSPPSNTQYF
TRBV29-1	TRBJ1-2	.	TRBD1	TGCAGCTCGGATACAGGGGGGAATGGCTACACCTTC	CSSDTGGNGYTF
TRBV11-3	TRBJ2-2	.	.	TGTGCCAGCAGCTCGTCCTTTGGGGGAGACACCGGGGAGCTGTTTTTT	CASSSSFGGDTGELFF
TRBV4-1	TRBJ2-7	.	.	TGCGCCAGCAGCCAGGTCGACCGGGACTCCTACGAGCAGTACTTC	CASSQVDRDSYEQYF
TRBV6-1	TRBJ2-7	.	.	TGTGCCAGCAGTGCAGGGTTACGCTACGAGCAGTACTTC	CASSAGLRYEQYF
TRBV6-5	TRBJ2-2	.	.	TGTGCCAGCAGTTACTCCGGGGAGACCGGGGAGCTGTTTTTT	CASSYSGETGELFF
TRBV10-3	TRBJ2-1	.	.	TGTGCCATCAGTGATGTGAACCGATACAATGAGCAGTTCTTC	CAISDVNRYNEQFF
TRBV5-4	TRBJ1-1	.	.	TGTGCCAGCAGCTTATTGAACACTGAAGCTTTCTTT	CASSLLNTEAFF
TRBV19	TRBJ2-7	.	TRBD1	TGTGCCAGTAGTGCCGGGACAGGGGCCTACGAGCAGTACTTC	CASSAGTGAYEQYF
TRBV27	TRBJ2-6	.	.	TGTGCCAGCAGTGGGGGCACAGGGATCTGGGCCAACGTCCTGACTTTC	CASSGGTGIWANVLTF
TRBV27	TRBJ2-1	once	.	TGTGCCAGCAGTTTATCGGGGAGCTACTCCTACAATGAGCAGTTCTTC	CASSLSGSYSYNEQFF